The T cell receptor beta chain under discussion was sequenced for a study of blood T cell repertoires in acute mononucleosis (dated by TCRdb to the early 2020s). For the wider study: Convalescent samples, representing the memory response, were collected 5 to 8 months after the acute presentation. A mean blood EBV load of roughly 4 log10 genome copies per million B cells was observed during acute infection, and a mean blood EBV load of roughly 2.7 was observed at convalescence. The paper as a whole reports these results and caveats: The cohort comprised only a few donors, so group averages rested on very few individuals. Although only about 9.3% of unique acute clonotypes carried over into convalescence, these persisting clonotypes made up most of the response, and the remainder were seemingly replaced by new, diverse de novo clonotypes. In TCR repertoire selection for BRLF1 (YVL-BR), TCRalpha CDR3 motifs had a dominant role, while TCRbeta had a minimal role. The low acute-to-convalescent clonotype overlap might be partly explained by sampling error, because only a fraction of each donor's blood was analyzed.

Total RNA from at least 10,000 sorted tetramer+ CD8 T cells was reverse transcribed into cDNA for TCR profiling. PCR with primers that anneal to V and J regions amplified CDR3 regions and added unique molecular identifiers to track templates. TCRalpha and TCRbeta chains were profiled using the immunoSEQ platform, including its sequencing and error-correction standards. Per the source publication's procedure: Clonal copy numbers were corrected for sequencing and PCR errors, and IMGT conventions were followed to define CDR3s. Analysis was limited to productive rearrangements and used immunoSEQ Analyzer versions 2.0 and 3.0, and gene-pairing frequencies were further processed in Microsoft Excel. V-J pairings were visualized as Circos plots, and CDR3 motifs were found with MEME plus a custom motifSearch program. The probability of generation of TCR sequences was calculated using the OLGA algorithm. A clonotype seen at both visits was called persistent, a clonotype seen only at the acute visit was called nonpersistent, and a clonotype seen only at convalescence was called de novo. A public TCR was defined as an amino acid clonotype used by more than one donor. This immuneACCESS table, as held by TCRdb, lists in-frame sequences with V and J called but not all clones. Of the missing ones, under half trace to an unresolved V gene in checked studies; the others have no known cause. The V and J calls and clone size come from that table; D and trimming were worked out from the DNA. Within this sample are around 910 clones, with approximately 30% of them counted one time only. Clones ranked in the top ten supply 57% of the sample.

From the cysteine up to the phenylalanine, the CDR3 has a length of 14 residues. Here the CDR3 DNA is all that survives: 42 bases in frame from base 1. This sample's time point label indicates: convalescence about 6 months (5-8 months) after acute presentation (visit 7). Over primary infection, the study followed CD8 T cell responses to two immunodominant EBV epitopes: BRLF1 109 (YVL-BR) and BMLF1 280 (GLC-BM). A positive serum heterophile antibody test together with EBV viral capsid antigen-specific IgM pointed to primary EBV infection. As a first step, magnetic positive selection (MACS) was used to enrich total CD8 T cells from the PBMCs. A FACSAria III was used to sort live CD3+ CD8+ tetramer+ cells to over 85% purity. A PE-conjugated tetramer loaded with the BRLF1 109-117 peptide was used to sort the cells. At both acute infection and convalescence, EBV epitope-specific CD8 T cells were tetramer-sorted, and the TCR repertoires of those cells were deep-sequenced directly ex vivo. Donors were a few people aged about 18 to 30 with clinical acute infectious mononucleosis and laboratory evidence of primary EBV infection. Heparinized peripheral blood was collected once when donors presented clinically with mononucleosis symptoms and a second time roughly 6 months afterward. Ficoll-Paque density gradient centrifugation was used to isolate PBMCs.

Turning to this clone: There are no base qualities to consult, and no much larger clone falls within one base.

The source material was EBV YVL epitope tetramer+ CD8+ T cells sorted from PBMCs, sampled during convalescence from infectious mononucleosis. Explained via the paper, the cell subset or site label denotes: CD8 T cells binding a tetramer with EBV BRLF1 109-117 peptide (YVL-BR). The TCR comes from a man aged 18 to 30 with infectious mononucleosis caused by EBV. The chain employs TRBV1 and TRBJ2-6; TRBD1, the table's D call, lacks a check against the DNA. TRBV1 is a pseudogene segment. The nucleotide sequence is TGCACCAGCAGTACACAAAGTCGGGCCAACGTCCTGACTTTC. It translates as CTSSTQSRANVLTF.